This T cell receptor (beta chain) originates from a study of T cell responses to AZD1222 COVID-19 vaccine. Whole-study results and caveats: Donors skewed white British and female; clonal diversity was possibly underestimated. As reported, nearly half of all spike-specific TCRs target variant regions that are unmutated. CD4 TCRs covered the whole spike, strongest at regions 160-218 and 743-854.

Generated by immunoSEQ multiplex PCR, the TCRdb table keeps only in-frame clones and is missing some. The sample contains 65,000 to 85,000 clones, 80% of which appear only once. V lost 0 bases to trimming and J lost 1 base, with 7 bases between them. CDR3 size: 14 residues. Germline CDR1 SGHNT, CDR2 YYREEE (reference sequence). This clone was observed a single time. Antigen specificity is unknown. This chain uses TRBV5-4 with TRBJ1-1, with D uncertain. The source was peripheral blood, collected 28 days after the second AZD1222 dose. The sequence derives from an adult who received the AZD1222 COVID-19 vaccine. The CDR3 region has the DNA TGTGCCAGCAGCTTGGGCAGACAGAACACTGAAGCTTTCTTT. Translating it yields CASSLGRQNTEAFF.